Listed below are T cell receptor beta chains from one sample, sequenced in a study of identical twins. TCRdb re-called the 5' RACE reads through MiXCR, storing one row per CDR3 protein. The profile covers roughly 690,000 distinct CDR3 sequences, with less than 25% appearing a single time and roughly 4.3% taken by the ten largest. The sample was also reused in another study, on T cells expressing NK-cell markers.

The specimen sequenced was PBMCs. The receptor source for this set is a woman aged 18-29 years in good health. Each CDR3 is given with its conserved first and last residue. D genes are given only for firm matches. The size entry is marked missing in some rows and otherwise reads once, few, many or a size class.

d_call,v_call,clone_size,j_call,cdr3_nt,cdr3_aa
TRBD2,TRBV10-3,-,TRBJ2-7,TGTGCCATCAGCGAAGGTGGGGGGGCCTACGAGCAGTACTTC,CAISEGGGAYEQYF
-,TRBV29-1,few,TRBJ1-2,TGCAGCGTTGACAGGAGACATGGCTACACCTTC,CSVDRRHGYTF
-,TRBV7-8,many,TRBJ1-1,TGTGCCAGCAGCCTTCAGACAGGGAACACTGAAGCTTTCTTT,CASSLQTGNTEAFF
-,TRBV5-6,-,TRBJ2-1,TGTGCCAGCAGCTTGATGTGGCAGGGGAACAATGAGCAGTTCTTC,CASSLMWQGNNEQFF
TRBD2,TRBV20-1,-,TRBJ2-1,TGCAGTGCTAGAGGATCTAGCGGGGGGACGAATGAGCAGTTCTTC,CSARGSSGGTNEQFF
-,TRBV4-3,-,TRBJ2-1,TGCGCCAGCAGCCACACGAGGGAGGCCTACAATGAGCAGTTCTTC,CASSHTREAYNEQFF
TRBD1,TRBV6-1,many,TRBJ2-7,TGTGCCAGCAGTGATACTCCTGACAGGGGGCCGAGCCAGTACTTC,CASSDTPDRGPSQYF
TRBD1,TRBV14,-,TRBJ2-5,TGTGCCAGCAGCCAATGGACAGGGGGTGCAGAGACCCAGTACTTC,CASSQWTGGAETQYF
-,TRBV5-1,-,TRBJ2-5,TGCGCCAGCAGCTTGGTCAGGGGTTGGGAGACCCAGTACTTC,CASSLVRGWETQYF
TRBD1,TRBV10-3,few,TRBJ1-1,TGTGCCATCAGATCTACCGGGACAGGGAACACTGAAGCTTTCTTT,CAIRSTGTGNTEAFF
-,TRBV4-3,-,TRBJ1-2,TGCGCCAGCAGTCCCTCCCGCACGCCCACTAACTATGGCTACACCTTC,CASSPSRTPTNYGYTF
-,TRBV19,-,TRBJ2-1,TGTGCCAGTAGCCAGACAGACACGGGCCTTAATGAGCAGTTCTTC,CASSQTDTGLNEQFF
-,TRBV7-8,-,TRBJ1-2,TGTGCCAGCAGTCTAACCCGGGCCGAGGGCTACACCTTC,CASSLTRAEGYTF
TRBD1,TRBV20-1,many,TRBJ1-1,TGCAGTGTCAGGGGGCTGTTGAACACTGAAGCTTTCTTT,CSVRGLLNTEAFF
TRBD2,TRBV20-1,-,TRBJ2-1,TGCAGTGCTAGAGATGGGACTAGCGGGAGTGAGCAGTTCTTC,CSARDGTSGSEQFF
-,TRBV29-1,many,TRBJ1-2,TGCAGCGTAGCTCCGGGAGACTATGGCTACACCTTC,CSVAPGDYGYTF
-,TRBV20-1,-,TRBJ2-5,TGCAGTGCTGATCCAGCCGCTTACTACTCACAAGAGACCCAGTACTTC,CSADPAAYYSQETQYF
-,TRBV5-1,few,TRBJ1-1,TGCGCCAGCAAAAGGGAAGACGCTGAAGCTTTCTTT,CASKREDAEAFF
-,TRBV9,-,TRBJ1-1,TGTGCCAGCAGAGGGGCCATGAACACTGAAGCTTTCTTT,CASRGAMNTEAFF
-,TRBV6-6,-,TRBJ2-7,TGTGCCAGCAGTTACTCTCTTGAGGAGCAGTACTTC,CASSYSLEEQYF
TRBD2,TRBV20-1,few,TRBJ2-3,TGCAGTGCCATCGGGACTAGCGGCGCTAGCACAGATACGCAGTATTTT,CSAIGTSGASTDTQYF
-,TRBV15,-,TRBJ2-5,TGTGCCACCAGCAGACCCGCGGGTAGGGGCCGGGAGACCCAGTACTTC,CATSRPAGRGRETQYF
-,TRBV7-2,-,TRBJ2-7,TGTGCCAGCAGGAAAGGGGAAGAGACCGAGCAGTACTTC,CASRKGEETEQYF
-,TRBV29-1,many,TRBJ2-1,TGCACCGGGAGCGGTCCCAATGAGCAGTTCTTC,CTGSGPNEQFF